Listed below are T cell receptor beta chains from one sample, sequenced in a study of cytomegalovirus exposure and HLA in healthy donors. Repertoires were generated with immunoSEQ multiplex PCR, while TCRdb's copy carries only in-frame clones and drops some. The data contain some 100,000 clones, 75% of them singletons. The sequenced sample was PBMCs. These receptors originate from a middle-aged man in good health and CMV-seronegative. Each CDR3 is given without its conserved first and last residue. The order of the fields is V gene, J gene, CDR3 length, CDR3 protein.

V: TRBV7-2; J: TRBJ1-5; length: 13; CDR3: ASSLSGVSNQPQH
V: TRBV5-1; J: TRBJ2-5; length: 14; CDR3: ASSWSGSSNQETQY
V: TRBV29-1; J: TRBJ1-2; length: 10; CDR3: SESSGGGGYT
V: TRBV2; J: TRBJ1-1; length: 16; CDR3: ASSEAPAGIRFGTEAF
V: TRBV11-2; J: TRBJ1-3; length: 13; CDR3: ASSRQESSGNTIY
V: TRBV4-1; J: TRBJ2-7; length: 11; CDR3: ASSQSLLYEQY
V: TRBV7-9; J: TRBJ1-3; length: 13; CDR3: ASSQDRASGNTIY
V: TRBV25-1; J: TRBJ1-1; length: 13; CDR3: ASSEFGRGNTEAF
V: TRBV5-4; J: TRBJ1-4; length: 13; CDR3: ASSLDGQGFEKLF
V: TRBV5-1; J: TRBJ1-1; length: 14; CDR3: ASSLEGGIMNTEAF
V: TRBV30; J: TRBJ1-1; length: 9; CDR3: AWTGTVEAF
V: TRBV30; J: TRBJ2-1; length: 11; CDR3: ASLSGIYNEQF
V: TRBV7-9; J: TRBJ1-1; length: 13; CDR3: ASSLRTGRNTEAF
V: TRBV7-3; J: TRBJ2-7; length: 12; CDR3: ASSSGLEGGEQY
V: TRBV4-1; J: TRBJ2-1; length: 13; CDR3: ASSQDRLAGDEQF
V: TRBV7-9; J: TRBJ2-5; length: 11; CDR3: ASSRPGVEAQY
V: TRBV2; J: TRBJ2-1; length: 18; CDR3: ASTKREKVLRRGSYNEQF
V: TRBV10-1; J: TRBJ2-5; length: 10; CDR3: ASSNRGETQY
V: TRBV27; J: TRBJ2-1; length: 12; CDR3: ASSPPRAGNEQF
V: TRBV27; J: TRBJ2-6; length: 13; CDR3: ASSMGGSGANVLT
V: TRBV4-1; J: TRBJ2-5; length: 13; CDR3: ASSHPGQVQETQY
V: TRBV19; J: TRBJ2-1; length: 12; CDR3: ASSFSGGVNEQF